The subject of this entry is one T cell receptor (beta chain). The sample originates from a study of molecular identifiers for immune sequencing clone quantification. Each CDR3 protein is one row after TCRdb ran MiXCR on the PCR reads. The repertoire holds under 65,000 distinct CDR3 sequences, 20% to 25% seen once, with about 2% in the top ten. Trimming removed 7 bases at V and 4 bases at J, with 20 bases between. The CDR3 is 16 amino acids. CDR1 MNHEY and CDR2 SVGEGT come from the germline V gene. The TCR comes from a human donor in good health. Some libraries in this study had Jurkat cell RNA spiked in. The V and J genes are TRBV6-2 or TRBV6-3 and TRBJ1-3, with D possibly TRBD1 on 5 matching bases. Sequenced: naive CD8+ T cells from blood, with Jurkat cell RNA spiked in. Subset reported: FACS-sorted CD8+CD4-CCR7+CD45RA+ naive T cells. The CDR3 region is CASTDPAGLEGNTIYF. DNA for the CDR3: TGTGCCAGCACCGATCCTGCGGGACTTGAAGGAAACACCATATATTTT.